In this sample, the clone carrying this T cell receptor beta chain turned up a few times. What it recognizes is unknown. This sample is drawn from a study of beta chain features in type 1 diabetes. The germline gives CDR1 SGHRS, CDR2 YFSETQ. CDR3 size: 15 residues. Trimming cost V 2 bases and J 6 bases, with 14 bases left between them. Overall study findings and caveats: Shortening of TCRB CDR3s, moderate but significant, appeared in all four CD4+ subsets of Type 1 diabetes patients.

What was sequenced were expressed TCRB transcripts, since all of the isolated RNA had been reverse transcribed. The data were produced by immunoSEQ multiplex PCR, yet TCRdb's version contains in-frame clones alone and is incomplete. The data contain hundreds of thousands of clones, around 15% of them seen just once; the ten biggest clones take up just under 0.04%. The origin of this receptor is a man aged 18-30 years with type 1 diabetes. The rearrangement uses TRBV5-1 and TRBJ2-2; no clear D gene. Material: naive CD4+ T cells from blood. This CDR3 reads CASSFGPVVSGELFF. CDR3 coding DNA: TGCGCCAGCAGCTTCGGTCCAGTGGTATCCGGGGAGCTGTTTTTT. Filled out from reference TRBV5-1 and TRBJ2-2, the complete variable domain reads KAGVTQTPRYLIKTRGQQVTLSCSPISGHRSVSWYQQTPGQGLQFLFEYFSETQRNKGNFPGRFSGRQFSNSRSEMNVSTLELGDSALYLCASSFGPVVSGELFFGEGSRLTVL.